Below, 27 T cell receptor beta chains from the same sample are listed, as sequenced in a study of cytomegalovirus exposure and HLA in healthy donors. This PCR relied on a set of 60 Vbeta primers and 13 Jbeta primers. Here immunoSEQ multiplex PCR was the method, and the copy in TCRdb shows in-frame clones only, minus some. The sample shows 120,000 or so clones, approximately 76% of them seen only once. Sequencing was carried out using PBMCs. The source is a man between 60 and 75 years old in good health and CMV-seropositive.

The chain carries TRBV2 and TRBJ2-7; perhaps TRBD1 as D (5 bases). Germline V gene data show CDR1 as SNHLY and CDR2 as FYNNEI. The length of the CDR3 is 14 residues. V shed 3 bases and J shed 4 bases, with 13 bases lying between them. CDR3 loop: CASSDQGAAYEQYF. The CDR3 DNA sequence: TGTGCCAGCAGTGACCAGGGTGCCGCGTACGAGCAGTACTTC.

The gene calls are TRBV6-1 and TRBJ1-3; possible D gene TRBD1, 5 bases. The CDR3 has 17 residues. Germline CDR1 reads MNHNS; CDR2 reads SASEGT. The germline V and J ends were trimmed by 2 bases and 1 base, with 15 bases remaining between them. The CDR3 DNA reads TGTGCCAGCAGTGAAAGGGGCCCAGGCAGATCTGGAAACACCATATATTTT. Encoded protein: CASSERGPGRSGNTIYF.

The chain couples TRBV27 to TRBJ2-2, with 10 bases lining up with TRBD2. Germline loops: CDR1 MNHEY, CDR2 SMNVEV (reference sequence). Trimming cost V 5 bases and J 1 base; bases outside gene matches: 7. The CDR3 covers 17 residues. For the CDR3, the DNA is TGTGCCAGCAGTCCAGGGAGCGGGAGGGGGAACACCGGGGAGCTGTTTTTT. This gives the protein CASSPGSGRGNTGELFF.

DNA for the CDR3: TGTGCCAGTAGCGGTTACTCTGGGGCCAACGTCCTGACTTTC. Translated, it gives CASSGYSGANVLTF. The rearrangement uses TRBV19 and TRBJ2-6; D is unclear. The CDR3 length is 14 residues. The germline V and J ends were trimmed by 6 bases and 0 bases, with 6 bases remaining between them. Germline-derived CDR1 and CDR2 are LNHDA and SQIVND (reference sequence).

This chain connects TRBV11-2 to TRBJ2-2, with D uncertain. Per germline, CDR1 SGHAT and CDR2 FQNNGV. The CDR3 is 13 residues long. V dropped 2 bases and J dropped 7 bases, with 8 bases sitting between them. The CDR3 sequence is CASSLKSSGELFF. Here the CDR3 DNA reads TGTGCCAGCAGCTTAAAGTCGAGCGGGGAGCTGTTTTTT.

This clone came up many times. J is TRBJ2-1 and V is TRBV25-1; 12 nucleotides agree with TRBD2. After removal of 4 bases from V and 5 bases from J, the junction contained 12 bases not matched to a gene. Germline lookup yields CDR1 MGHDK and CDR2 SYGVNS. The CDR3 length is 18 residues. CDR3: CASSANLAGGPTDNEQFF. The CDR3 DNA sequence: TGTGCCAGCAGTGCTAATCTAGCGGGAGGGCCAACGGACAATGAGCAGTTCTTC.

CDR3 amino acids: CASSIYRGTPYNSPLHF. CDR3 coding DNA: TGTGCCAGCAGCATCTACAGGGGTACACCCTATAATTCACCCCTCCACTTT. V and J are TRBV5-5 and TRBJ1-6; 7 positions agree with TRBD1. After removal of 4 bases from V and 2 bases from J, the junction contained 9 bases not matched to a gene. The CDR3 contains 17 residues. Germline lookup yields CDR1 SGHKS and CDR2 YYEKEE (reference sequence).

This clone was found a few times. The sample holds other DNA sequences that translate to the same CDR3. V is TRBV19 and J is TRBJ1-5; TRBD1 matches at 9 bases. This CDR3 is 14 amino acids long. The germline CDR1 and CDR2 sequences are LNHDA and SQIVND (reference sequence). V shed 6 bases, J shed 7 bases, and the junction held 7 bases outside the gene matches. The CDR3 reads CASRTQGAGQPQHF. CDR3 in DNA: TGTGCCAGTAGAACACAGGGGGCAGGACAGCCCCAGCATTTT. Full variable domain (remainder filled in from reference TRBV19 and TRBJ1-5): DGGITQSPKYLFRKEGQNVTLSCEQNLNHDAMYWYRQDPGQGLRLIYYSQIVNDFQKGDIAEGYSVSREKKESFPLTVTSAQKNPTAFYLCASRTQGAGQPQHFGDGTRLSIL.

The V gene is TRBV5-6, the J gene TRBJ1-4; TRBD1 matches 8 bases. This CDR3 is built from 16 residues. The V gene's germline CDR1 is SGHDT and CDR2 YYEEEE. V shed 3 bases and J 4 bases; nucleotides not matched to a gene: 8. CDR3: CASSWGMGQDNEKLFF. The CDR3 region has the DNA TGTGCCAGCAGCTGGGGAATGGGACAGGATAATGAAAAACTGTTTTTT.

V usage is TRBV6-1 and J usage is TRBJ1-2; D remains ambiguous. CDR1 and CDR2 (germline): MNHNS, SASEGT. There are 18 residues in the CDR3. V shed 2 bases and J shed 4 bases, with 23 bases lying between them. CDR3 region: CASSEPPGSAFSGYGYTF. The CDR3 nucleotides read TGTGCCAGCAGTGAACCGCCGGGTTCCGCATTCAGCGGCTATGGCTACACCTTC.

The CDR3 loop is CASSILYNEQFF. CDR3 bases: TGTGCCAGCAGTATCCTATACAATGAGCAGTTCTTC. The chain couples TRBV28 to TRBJ2-1, with D unclear. This CDR3 has 12 residues. The V gene's germline CDR1 is MDHEN and CDR2 SYDVKM. V shed 5 bases and J shed 4 bases, with 6 bases lying between them.

CDR3 protein: CSAGQGIMWGEKLFF. For the CDR3, the DNA is TGCAGCGCGGGACAGGGGATCATGTGGGGTGAAAAACTGTTTTTT. This chain joins TRBV29-1 and TRBJ1-4, with 10 bases that match TRBD1. This CDR3 comprises 15 residues. Germline CDR1 reads SQVTM; CDR2 reads ANQGSEA. V shed 7 bases and J 7 bases; nucleotides not matched to a gene: 12.

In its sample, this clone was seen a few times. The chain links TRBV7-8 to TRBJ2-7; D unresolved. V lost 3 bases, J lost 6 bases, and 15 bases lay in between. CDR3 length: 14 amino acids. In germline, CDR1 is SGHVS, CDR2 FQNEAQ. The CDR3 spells CASSLGYRSPEQYF. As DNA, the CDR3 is TGTGCCAGCAGCTTGGGCTACCGAAGCCCCGAGCAGTACTTC.

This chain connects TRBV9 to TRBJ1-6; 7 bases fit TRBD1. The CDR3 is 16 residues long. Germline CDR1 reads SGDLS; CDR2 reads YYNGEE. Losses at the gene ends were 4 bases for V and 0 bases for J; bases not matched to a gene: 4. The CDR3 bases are TGTGCCAGCAGCACCAGGGGGAACTCCTATAATTCACCCCTCCACTTT. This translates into CASSTRGNSYNSPLHF.

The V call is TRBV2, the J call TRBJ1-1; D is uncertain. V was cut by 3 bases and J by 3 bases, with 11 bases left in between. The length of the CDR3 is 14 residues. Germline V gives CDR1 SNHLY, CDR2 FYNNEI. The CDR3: CASSDRTGDTEAFF. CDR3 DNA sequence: TGTGCCAGCAGTGACAGGACCGGGGACACTGAAGCTTTCTTT. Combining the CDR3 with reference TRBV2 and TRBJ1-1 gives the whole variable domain EPEVTQTPSHQVTQMGQEVILRCVPISNHLYFYWYRQILGQKVEFLVSFYNNEISEKSEIFDDQFSVERPDGSNFTLKIRSTKLEDSAMYFCASSDRTGDTEAFFGQGTRLTVV.

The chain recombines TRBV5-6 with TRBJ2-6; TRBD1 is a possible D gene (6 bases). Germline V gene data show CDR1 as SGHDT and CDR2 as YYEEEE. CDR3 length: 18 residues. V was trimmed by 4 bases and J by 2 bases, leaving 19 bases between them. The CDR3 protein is CASSKRQGSNTGANVLTF. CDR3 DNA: TGTGCCAGCAGCAAACGGCAGGGGTCCAATACTGGGGCCAACGTCCTGACTTTC.

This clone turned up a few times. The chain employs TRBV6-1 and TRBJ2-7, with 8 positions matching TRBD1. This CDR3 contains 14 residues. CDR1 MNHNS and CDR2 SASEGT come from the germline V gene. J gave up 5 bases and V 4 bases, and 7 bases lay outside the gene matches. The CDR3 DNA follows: TGTGCCAGCAGTGGGGACAGGACCAGCAACGAGCAGTACTTC. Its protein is CASSGDRTSNEQYF.

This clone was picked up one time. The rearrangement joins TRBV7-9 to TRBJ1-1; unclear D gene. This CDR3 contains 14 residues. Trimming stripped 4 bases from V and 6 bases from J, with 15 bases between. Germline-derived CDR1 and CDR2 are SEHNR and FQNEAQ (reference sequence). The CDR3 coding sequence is TGTGCCAGCAGCTCAAGCGACGGGATCCCTGAAGCTTTCTTT. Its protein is CASSSSDGIPEAFF.

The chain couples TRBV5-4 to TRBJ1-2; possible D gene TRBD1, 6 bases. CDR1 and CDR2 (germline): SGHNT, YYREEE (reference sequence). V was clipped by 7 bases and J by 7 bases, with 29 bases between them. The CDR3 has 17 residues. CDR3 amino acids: CASFNGGGPTLFGGYTF. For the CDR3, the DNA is TGTGCCAGCTTCAACGGGGGGGGCCCTACCCTCTTTGGTGGCTACACCTTC.

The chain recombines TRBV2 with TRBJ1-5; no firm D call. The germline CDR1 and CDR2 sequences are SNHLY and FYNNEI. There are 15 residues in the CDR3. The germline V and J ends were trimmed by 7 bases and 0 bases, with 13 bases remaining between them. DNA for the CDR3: TGTGCCAGCAATGGAGGTGGGAATAGCAATCAGCCCCAGCATTTT. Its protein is CASNGGGNSNQPQHF.

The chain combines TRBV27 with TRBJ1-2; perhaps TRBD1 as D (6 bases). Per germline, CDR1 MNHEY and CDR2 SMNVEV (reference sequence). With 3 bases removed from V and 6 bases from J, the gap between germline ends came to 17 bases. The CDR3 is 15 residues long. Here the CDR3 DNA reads TGTGCCAGCAGTTTTACCGCGCAGGGGTTACATGGCTACACCTTC. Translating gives CASSFTAQGLHGYTF.

This CDR3 reads CASRGGQWLLNTGELFF. The CDR3 nucleotides read TGCGCCAGCAGGGGAGGGCAGTGGCTCCTGAACACCGGGGAGCTGTTTTTT. V usage is TRBV5-1 and J usage is TRBJ2-2; 7 bases agree with TRBD2. V gave up 5 bases and J gave up 1 base; unmatched junction bases: 11. The CDR3 covers 17 residues. Germline lookup yields CDR1 SGHRS and CDR2 YFSETQ.

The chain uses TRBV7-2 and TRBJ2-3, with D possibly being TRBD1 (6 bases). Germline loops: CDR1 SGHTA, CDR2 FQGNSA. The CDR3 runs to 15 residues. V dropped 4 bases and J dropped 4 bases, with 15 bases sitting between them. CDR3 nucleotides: TGTGCCAGCAGCTCTAGACAGGACGAGCCAGATACGCAGTATTTT. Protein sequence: CASSSRQDEPDTQYF.

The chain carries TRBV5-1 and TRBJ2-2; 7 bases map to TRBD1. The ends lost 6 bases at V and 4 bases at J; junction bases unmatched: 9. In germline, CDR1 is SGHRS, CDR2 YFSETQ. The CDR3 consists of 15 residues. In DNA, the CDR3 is TGCGCCAGCACAATGGTGGCAGGGGGCACCGGGGAGCTGTTTTTT. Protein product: CASTMVAGGTGELFF.

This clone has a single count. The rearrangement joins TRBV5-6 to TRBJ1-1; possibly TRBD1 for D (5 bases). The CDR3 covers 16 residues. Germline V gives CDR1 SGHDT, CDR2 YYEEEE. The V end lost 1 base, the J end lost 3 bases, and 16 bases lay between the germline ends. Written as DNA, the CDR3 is TGTGCCAGCAGCTTGTTAAGCAGGGTGAAGGACACTGAAGCTTTCTTT. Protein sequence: CASSLLSRVKDTEAFF.

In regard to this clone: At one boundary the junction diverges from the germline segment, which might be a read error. The CDR3 bases are TGTTCCAGCAGCTTACGGACAGGAGAAGAGACCCAGTACTTC. This translates into CSSSLRTGEETQYF. This rearrangement joins TRBV7-9 to TRBJ2-5, with 7 positions matching TRBD1. CDR3 length equals 14 residues. Germline V gene data show CDR1 as SEHNR and CDR2 as FQNEAQ (reference sequence).

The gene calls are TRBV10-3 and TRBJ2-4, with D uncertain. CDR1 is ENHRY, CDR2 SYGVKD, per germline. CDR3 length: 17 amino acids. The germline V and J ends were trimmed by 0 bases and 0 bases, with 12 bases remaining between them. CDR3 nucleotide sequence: TGTGCCATCAGTGAGTCGGGCAAAGCTTTAGCCAAAAACATTCAGTACTTC. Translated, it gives CAISESGKALAKNIQYF.